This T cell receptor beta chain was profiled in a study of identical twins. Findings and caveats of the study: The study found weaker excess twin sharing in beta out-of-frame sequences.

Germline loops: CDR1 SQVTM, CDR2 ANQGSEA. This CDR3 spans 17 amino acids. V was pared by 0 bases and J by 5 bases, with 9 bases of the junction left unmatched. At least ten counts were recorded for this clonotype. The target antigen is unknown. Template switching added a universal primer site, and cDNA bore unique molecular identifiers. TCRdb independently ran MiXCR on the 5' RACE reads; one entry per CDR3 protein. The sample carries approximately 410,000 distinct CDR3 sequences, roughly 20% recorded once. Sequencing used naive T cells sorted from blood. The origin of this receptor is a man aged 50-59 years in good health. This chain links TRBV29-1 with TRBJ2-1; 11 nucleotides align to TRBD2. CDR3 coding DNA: TGCAGCGTTGAAGAAATGGGACTAGCGGCCGATCACAATGAGCAGTTCTTC. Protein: CSVEEMGLAADHNEQFF.